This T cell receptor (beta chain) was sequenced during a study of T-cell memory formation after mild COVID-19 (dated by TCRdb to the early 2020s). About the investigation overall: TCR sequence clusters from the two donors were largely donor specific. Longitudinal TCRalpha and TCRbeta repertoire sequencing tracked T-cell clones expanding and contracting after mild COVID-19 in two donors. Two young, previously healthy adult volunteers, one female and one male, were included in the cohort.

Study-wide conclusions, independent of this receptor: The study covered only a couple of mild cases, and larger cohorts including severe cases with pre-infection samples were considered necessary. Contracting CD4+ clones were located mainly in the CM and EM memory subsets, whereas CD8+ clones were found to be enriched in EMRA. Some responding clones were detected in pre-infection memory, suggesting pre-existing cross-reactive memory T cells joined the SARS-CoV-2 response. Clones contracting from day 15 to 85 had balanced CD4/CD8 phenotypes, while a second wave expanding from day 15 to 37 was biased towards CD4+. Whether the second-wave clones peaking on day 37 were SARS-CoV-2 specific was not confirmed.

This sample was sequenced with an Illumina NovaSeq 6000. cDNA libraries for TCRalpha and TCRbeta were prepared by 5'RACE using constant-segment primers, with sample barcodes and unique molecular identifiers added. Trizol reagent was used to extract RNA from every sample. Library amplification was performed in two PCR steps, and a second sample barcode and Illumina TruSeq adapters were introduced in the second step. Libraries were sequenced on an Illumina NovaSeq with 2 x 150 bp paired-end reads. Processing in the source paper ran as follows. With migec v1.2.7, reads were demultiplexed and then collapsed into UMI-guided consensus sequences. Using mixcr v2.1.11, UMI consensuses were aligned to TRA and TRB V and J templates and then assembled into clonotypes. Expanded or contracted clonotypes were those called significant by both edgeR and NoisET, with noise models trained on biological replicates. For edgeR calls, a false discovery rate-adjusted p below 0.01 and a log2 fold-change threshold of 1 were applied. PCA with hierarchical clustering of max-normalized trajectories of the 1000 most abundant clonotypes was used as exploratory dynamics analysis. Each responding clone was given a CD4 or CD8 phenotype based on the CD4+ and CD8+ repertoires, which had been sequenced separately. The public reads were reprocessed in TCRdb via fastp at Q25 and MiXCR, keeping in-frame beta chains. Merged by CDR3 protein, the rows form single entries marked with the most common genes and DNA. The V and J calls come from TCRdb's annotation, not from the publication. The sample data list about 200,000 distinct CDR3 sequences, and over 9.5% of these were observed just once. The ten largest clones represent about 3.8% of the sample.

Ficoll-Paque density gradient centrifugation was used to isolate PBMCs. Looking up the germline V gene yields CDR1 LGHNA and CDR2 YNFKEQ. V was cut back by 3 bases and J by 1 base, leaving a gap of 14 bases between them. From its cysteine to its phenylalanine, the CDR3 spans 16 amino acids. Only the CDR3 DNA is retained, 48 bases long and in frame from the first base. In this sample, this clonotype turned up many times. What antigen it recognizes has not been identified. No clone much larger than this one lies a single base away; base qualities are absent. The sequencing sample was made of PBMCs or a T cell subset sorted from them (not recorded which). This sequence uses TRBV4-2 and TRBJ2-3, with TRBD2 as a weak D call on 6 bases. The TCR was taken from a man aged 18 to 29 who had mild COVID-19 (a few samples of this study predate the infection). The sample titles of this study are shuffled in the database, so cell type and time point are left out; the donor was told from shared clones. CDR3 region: CASSHRREGGTDTQYF. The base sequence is TGTGCCAGCAGCCATCGGCGGGAAGGGGGCACAGATACGCAGTATTTT.